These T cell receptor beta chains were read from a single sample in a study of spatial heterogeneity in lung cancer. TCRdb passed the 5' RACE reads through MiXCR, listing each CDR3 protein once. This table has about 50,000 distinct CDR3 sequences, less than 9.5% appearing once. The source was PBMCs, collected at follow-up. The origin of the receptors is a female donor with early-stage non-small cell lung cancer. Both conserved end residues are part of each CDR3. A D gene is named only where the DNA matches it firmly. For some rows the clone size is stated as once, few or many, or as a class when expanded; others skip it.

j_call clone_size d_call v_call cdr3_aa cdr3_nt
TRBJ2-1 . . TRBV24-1 CATSDLLEQFF TGTGCCACCAGTGATTTACTTGAGCAGTTCTTC
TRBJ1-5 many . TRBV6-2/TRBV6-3 CASSRRGAEQPQHF TGTGCCAGCAGCCGCCGGGGGGCGGAACAGCCCCAGCATTTT
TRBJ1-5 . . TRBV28 CASSFLRNSNQPQHF TGTGCCAGCAGTTTCCTAAGGAATAGCAATCAGCCCCAGCATTTT
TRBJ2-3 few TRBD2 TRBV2 CASRLAGDTDTQYF TGTGCCAGCAGATTAGCGGGGGATACAGATACGCAGTATTTT
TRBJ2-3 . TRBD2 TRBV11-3 CASSLGTSGATDTQYF TGTGCCAGCAGCTTAGGAACTAGCGGGGCCACAGATACGCAGTATTTT
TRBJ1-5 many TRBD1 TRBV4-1 CASSKDRGWSNQPQHF TGCGCCAGCAGCAAGGACAGGGGTTGGAGCAATCAGCCCCAGCATTTT
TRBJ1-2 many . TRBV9 CASRPPGDNYGYTF TGTGCCAGCAGGCCTCCCGGGGACAACTATGGCTACACCTTC
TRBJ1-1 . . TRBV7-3 CASSAVGTEAFF TGTGCCAGCAGCGCCGTAGGGACTGAAGCTTTCTTT
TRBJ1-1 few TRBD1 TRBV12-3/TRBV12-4 CASSWTGGATEAFF TGTGCCAGCAGTTGGACAGGGGGCGCAACTGAAGCTTTCTTT
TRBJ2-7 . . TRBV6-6 CASRTRETYEQYF TGTGCCAGCAGAACTCGGGAGACCTACGAGCAGTACTTC
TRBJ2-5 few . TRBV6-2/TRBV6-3 CASSYGAQGGQYF TGTGCCAGCAGTTACGGAGCGCAGGGAGGCCAGTACTTC
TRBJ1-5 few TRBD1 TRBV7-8 CASSPRWTGQGGNQPQHF TGTGCCAGCAGCCCACGCTGGACGGGACAGGGAGGCAATCAGCCCCAGCATTTT
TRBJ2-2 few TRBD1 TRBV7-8 CASSRPSGTADTGELFF TGTGCCAGCAGCCGGCCCTCCGGGACAGCAGACACCGGGGAGCTGTTTTTT
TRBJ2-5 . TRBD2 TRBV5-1 CASTPRAGGLETQYF TGCGCCAGCACACCACGAGCGGGGGGCCTGGAGACCCAGTACTTC
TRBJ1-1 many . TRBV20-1 CSARARLGTEAFF TGCAGTGCTAGAGCCAGGCTAGGGACTGAAGCTTTCTTT
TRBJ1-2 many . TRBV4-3 CASSQARADGYTF TGCGCCAGCAGCCAGGCCCGGGCCGACGGCTACACCTTC
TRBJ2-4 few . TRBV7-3 CASRLSGARDIQYF TGTGCCAGCAGGCTGTCAGGCGCCAGGGACATTCAGTACTTC
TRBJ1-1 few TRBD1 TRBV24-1 CATSDWGPGGDDTEAFF TGTGCCACCAGTGATTGGGGGCCAGGGGGCGATGACACTGAAGCTTTCTTT
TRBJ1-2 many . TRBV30 CAWSGNYGYTF TGTGCCTGGAGTGGTAACTATGGCTACACCTTC
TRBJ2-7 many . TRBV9 CASSVEGGPREQYF TGTGCCAGCAGCGTAGAGGGGGGGCCACGCGAGCAGTACTTC
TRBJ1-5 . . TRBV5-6 CASSKTGRGQPQHF TGTGCCAGCAGTAAAACAGGGCGAGGACAGCCCCAGCATTTT
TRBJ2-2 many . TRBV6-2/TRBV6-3 CATGRADGGRTGELFF TGTGCCACCGGAAGGGCAGACGGGGGGCGGACCGGGGAGCTGTTTTTT
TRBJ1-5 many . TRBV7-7 CASSTQGRRQYSNQPQHF TGTGCCAGCAGTACACAGGGAAGGCGGCAATATAGCAATCAGCCCCAGCATTTT
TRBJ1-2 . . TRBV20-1 CSAPGASYGYTF TGCAGTGCCCCGGGTGCCTCTTATGGCTACACCTTC
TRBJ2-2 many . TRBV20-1 CSALKTATGELFF TGCAGTGCATTGAAGACAGCCACCGGGGAGCTGTTTTTT
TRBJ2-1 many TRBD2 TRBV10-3 CASSGGLSYNEQFF TGTGCCAGTAGCGGGGGGCTCTCCTACAATGAGCAGTTCTTC
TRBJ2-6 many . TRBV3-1 CASSQVKWGANVLTF TGTGCCAGCAGCCAAGTCAAGTGGGGGGCCAACGTCCTGACTTTC
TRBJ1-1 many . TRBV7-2 CASSSLLNTEAFF TGTGCCAGCAGCTCCTTATTGAACACTGAAGCTTTCTTT
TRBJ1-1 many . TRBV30 CAWKGQGDTEAFF TGTGCCTGGAAGGGCCAGGGAGACACTGAAGCTTTCTTT
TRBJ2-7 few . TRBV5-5 CASSLTGPYEQYF TGTGCCAGCAGCTTGACAGGGCCCTACGAGCAGTACTTC
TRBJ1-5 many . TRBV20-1 CSARAKPGQPQHF TGCAGTGCTAGAGCCAAACCCGGGCAGCCCCAGCATTTT
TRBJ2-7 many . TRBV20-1 CSARDRIGGDEQYF TGCAGTGCTAGAGATCGGATTGGGGGCGACGAGCAGTACTTC
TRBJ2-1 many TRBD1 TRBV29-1 CSVEGVGTGGQNEQFF TGCAGCGTTGAAGGGGTCGGTACAGGGGGCCAAAATGAGCAGTTCTTC
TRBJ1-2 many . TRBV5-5 CASSLEWTANYGYTF TGTGCCAGCAGCTTGGAGTGGACAGCGAACTATGGCTACACCTTC
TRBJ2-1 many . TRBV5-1 CASTPQNAGLRGGGIF TGCGCCAGCACCCCTCAAAACGCGGGACTCCGCGGAGGGGGGATCTTC
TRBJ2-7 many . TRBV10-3 CAISPGTPGSYEQYF TGTGCCATCAGTCCTGGGACTCCCGGCTCCTACGAGCAGTACTTC